These 6 T cell receptor beta chains were all obtained from the same sample, sequenced in a study of cytomegalovirus exposure and HLA in healthy donors. In the PCR, 60 Vbeta and 13 Jbeta primers were used. The protocol was immunoSEQ multiplex PCR, while the TCRdb copy is restricted to in-frame clones and leaves out a portion. Here the sample spans about 94,000 clones, around 69% being singletons. Material for sequencing was PBMCs. Source of these receptors: a man aged 30-40 years in good health and CMV-seronegative.

V is TRBV14 and J is TRBJ2-2; 8 nucleotides match TRBD2. There are 20 residues in the CDR3. J lost 1 base, V lost 4 bases, and 17 bases had no gene match. CDR1 is SGHDN and CDR2 is FVKESK in the germline V gene. CDR3 sequence (DNA): TGTGCCAGCAGCCCCTTAGCGGGGCGCCTTCCTGAAAAGAACACCGGGGAGCTGTTTTTT. Translated, it gives CASSPLAGRLPEKNTGELFF.

This clone has just a few counts. Other DNA variants within this sample encode the same CDR3. The rearrangement links TRBV28 to TRBJ2-7; D unresolved. V was cut by 5 bases and J by 5 bases, with 13 bases left in between. Germline CDR1 and CDR2: MDHEN and SYDVKM. The CDR3 sequence is 13 residues long. This chain's CDR3 is CASSAPHTDEQYF. DNA for the CDR3: TGTGCCAGCAGTGCACCCCATACAGACGAGCAGTACTTC.

The rearrangement joins TRBV21-1 to TRBJ2-7; the D call of TRBD2 is as the table states it, not checked on the DNA. TRBV21-1 is described as a pseudogene. The CDR3 runs to 17 residues. The CDR3 region has the DNA TGTGCCAGCAGCAAAAGGCCGAAAGGGGACTACCACTACGAGCAGTACTTC. Translation gives CASSKRPKGDYHYEQYF.

This sequence joins TRBV9 and TRBJ1-2; D gene uncertain. The CDR3 is 16 residues long. Germline V CDR1 and CDR2: SGDLS, YYNGEE. Trimming stripped 3 bases from V and 4 bases from J, with 19 bases between. The DNA for the CDR3 is TGTGCCAGCAGCGCCTACCCGGGATCAACGGTCTATGGCTACACCTTC. Translating gives CASSAYPGSTVYGYTF.

This clone was detected only a few times. The chain is built from TRBV4-1 and TRBJ1-1; weak D call: TRBD1 (5 bases). Germline lookup yields CDR1 MGHRA and CDR2 YSYEKL. The CDR3 loop spans 13 amino acids. The V and J ends lost 4 bases and 10 bases respectively, with 16 bases between them. The CDR3 region has the DNA TGCGCCAGCAGCCCCCCGGTTGGGGGAGGAGCTTTCTTT. It is translated as CASSPPVGGGAFF.

This chain connects TRBV11-1 to TRBJ2-5, with 9 bases aligning to TRBD2. The V gene's germline CDR1 is SGHAT and CDR2 FQDESV (reference sequence). The CDR3 is 16 residues long. V lost 4 bases, J lost 5 bases, and 11 bases stayed unmatched. The CDR3, as DNA: TGTGCCAGCAGCTCTGGGGGTCTAGCGGGGATCGAGACCCAGTACTTC. The encoded protein is CASSSGGLAGIETQYF.